A single sample gave rise to the 27 T cell receptor beta chains below, sequenced in a study of control samples from healthy donors and cancer patients. Sequenced by immunoSEQ multiplex PCR; TCRdb stores in-frame clones only, minus some. The sample gives approximately 150,000 clones, roughly 92% of which show up once; around 1.3% is in the top ten. Sequencing used blood. The receptors come from a woman under 30 in good health.

This clone was recorded a few times. The chain uses TRBV11-2 and TRBJ1-2; D not certain. The germline gives CDR1 SGHAT, CDR2 FQNNGV. Trimming cost V 8 bases and J 0 bases, with 22 bases left between them. This CDR3 is 17 amino acids long. CDR3 nucleotides: TGTGCCAGCGGTTCTGCGCTAGGCAATCGTGCTAACTATGGCTACACCTTC. Encoded protein: CASGSALGNRANYGYTF.

The rearrangement links TRBV6-2 or TRBV6-3 to TRBJ1-5; perhaps TRBD1 as D (5 bases). Germline CDR1 MNHEY, CDR2 SVGEGT. V dropped 2 bases and J dropped 4 bases, with 9 bases sitting between them. The CDR3 is 14 residues long. CDR3 coding DNA: TGTGCCAGCAGTTACCGCGGGGCTAATCAGCCCCAGCATTTT. Translating gives CASSYRGANQPQHF.

This rearrangement joins TRBV12-3 or TRBV12-4 to TRBJ2-7; D is unresolved. The length of the CDR3 is 13 residues. Trimming cost V 2 bases and J 3 bases, with 8 bases left between them. DNA for the CDR3: TGTGCCAGCAGTTTAAGTCTGGGCTACGAGCAGTACTTC. Protein: CASSLSLGYEQYF.

CDR3 coding DNA: TGTGCCATCAGTGCCGAGGGGCGTACAGAGACCCAGTACTTC. This sequence encodes CAISAEGRTETQYF. The chain joins TRBV10-3 to TRBJ2-5; D possibly matches TRBD1 or TRBD2 (5 bases each). Deletions cut 4 bases from V and 4 bases from J, with 13 bases between. The CDR3 has 14 residues. Germline V gene data show CDR1 as ENHRY and CDR2 as SYGVKD.

The chain carries TRBV2 and TRBJ2-7; 16 positions agree with TRBD2. The CDR3 is 18 residues long. Germline CDR1 and CDR2: SNHLY and FYNNEI. The junction had 13 bases not matched to a gene; V was cut back by 6 bases and J by 5 bases. CDR3 in amino acids: CASRLGLAGGPRIDEQYF. CDR3 nucleotides: TGTGCCAGCAGGCTGGGACTAGCGGGAGGGCCGAGGATAGACGAGCAGTACTTC.

This clone was observed a single time. The chain uses TRBV28 and TRBJ1-4; D may be TRBD1 (5 bases). Germline V gene sequence: CDR1 MDHEN, CDR2 SYDVKM. This CDR3 region has 14 residues. Trimming cost V 4 bases and J 8 bases, with 14 bases left between them. CDR3: CASSSYGTVEKLFF. The CDR3 DNA sequence: TGTGCCAGCAGTTCGTATGGGACGGTGGAAAAACTGTTTTTT.

V and J are TRBV4-3 and TRBJ2-1; 7 bases line up with TRBD2. V lost 4 bases to trimming and J lost 2 bases; unmatched junction nucleotides: 5. Per germline, CDR1 LGHNA and CDR2 YSLEER. The CDR3 is made up of 15 amino acids. The CDR3 DNA reads TGCGCCAGCAGCCCAAAGCGGGGACCCTACAATGAGCAGTTCTTC. Translating gives CASSPKRGPYNEQFF.

This chain joins TRBV6-5 and TRBJ1-1, with D hard to call. V shed 6 bases and J shed 13 bases, with 15 bases lying between them. The germline CDR1 and CDR2 sequences are MNHEY and SVGAGI. This CDR3 is built from 11 residues. The chain's CDR3 is CASRGRGYCFF. The CDR3 coding sequence is TGTGCCAGCAGGGGGAGAGGATATTGTTTCTTT.

V is TRBV28 and J is TRBJ2-3, with D perhaps TRBD1 (5 bases). The ends were cut back, 6 bases at V and 2 bases at J, with 12 bases in the middle. The CDR3 loop spans 14 amino acids. Germline-derived CDR1 and CDR2 are MDHEN and SYDVKM. CDR3 loop: CASSPAQATDTQYF. CDR3 in DNA: TGTGCCAGCAGCCCCGCACAGGCCACAGATACGCAGTATTTT.

This chain uses TRBV24-1 with TRBJ2-2, with TRBD2 matching 7 bases. The CDR3 sequence is 15 residues long. Germline CDR1 and CDR2: KGHDR and SFDVKD. Trimming took 4 bases from V and 6 from J; bases not matched to a gene: 7. The chain's CDR3 is CATSDRLAGAGELFF. The CDR3 region has the DNA TGTGCCACCAGTGACCGACTAGCCGGGGCCGGGGAGCTGTTTTTT.

This clone was counted once. This chain joins TRBV7-2 and TRBJ1-2; possibly TRBD1 for D (5 bases). V lost 5 bases, J lost 3 bases, and 10 bases lay in between. The CDR3 loop spans 13 amino acids. Germline CDR1 and CDR2: SGHTA and FQGNSA. The CDR3 region is CASSTGTDYGYTF. Written as DNA, the CDR3 is TGTGCCAGCAGCACTGGGACGGACTATGGCTACACCTTC.

V and J are TRBV18 and TRBJ1-4, with a possible D match to TRBD1 (5 bases). The germline V gene encodes CDR1 KGHSH and CDR2 LQKENI. This CDR3 region has 16 residues. The ends were cut back, 6 bases at V and 5 bases at J, with 19 bases in the middle. The DNA of the CDR3 is TGTGCCAGCTCCAAACCACCCGGGGGAGTGAATGAAAAACTGTTTTTT. Translation gives CASSKPPGGVNEKLFF.

The J gene is TRBJ1-1, the V gene TRBV6-6, with 7 bases aligning to TRBD1. This CDR3 comprises 17 residues. The V gene's germline CDR1 is MNHNY and CDR2 SVGAGI (reference sequence). The V and J ends lost 5 bases and 1 base, in that order; junction bases with no gene match: 13. CDR3: CASSPRFGRGENTEAFF. The CDR3 region has the DNA TGTGCCAGCAGTCCCCGGTTTGGCAGGGGGGAGAACACTGAAGCTTTCTTT.

This rearrangement joins TRBV11-3 to TRBJ1-1; D is undetermined. Between the trimmed V and J ends, which lost 4 bases and 7 bases, there was a span of 7 bases. The germline gives CDR1 SGHNT, CDR2 YENEEA. This CDR3 contains 11 residues. Here the CDR3 reads CASSSVLEAFF. CDR3 nucleotides: TGTGCCAGCAGCTCCGTTCTTGAAGCTTTCTTT.

The chain has TRBV7-2 and TRBJ2-5, with no clear D. There are 13 residues in the CDR3. Looked up from germline, CDR1 is SGHTA and CDR2 is FQGNSA. With 5 bases removed from V and 5 bases from J, the gap between germline ends came to 12 bases. The CDR3 DNA follows: TGTGCCAGCAGCCCAAGGTCCTCCGAGACCCAGTACTTC. This codes for CASSPRSSETQYF.

V and J are TRBV6-5 and TRBJ1-2, with a possible D match to TRBD1 (5 bases). There are 14 residues in the CDR3. Germline V gene sequence: CDR1 MNHEY, CDR2 SVGAGI. With 4 bases removed from V and 5 bases from J, the gap between germline ends came to 14 bases. CDR3 residues: CASSSSTDAYGYTF. The DNA of the CDR3 is TGTGCCAGCAGTTCCTCGACAGACGCTTATGGCTACACCTTC.

The chain employs TRBV12-5 and TRBJ1-6; perhaps TRBD1 as D (5 bases). Trimming took off 6 bases at V and 10 bases at J, with 16 bases between the two ends. The CDR3 runs 14 residues. Per germline, CDR1 LGHNT and CDR2 FRNRAP. Here the CDR3 reads CASGQGPGRSPLHF. The CDR3 DNA reads as TGTGCTAGTGGCCAGGGACCGGGAAGGTCACCCCTCCACTTT.

This clone appeared a single time. V usage is TRBV5-5 and J usage is TRBJ1-6; no reliable D call. The V end lost 4 bases, the J end lost 5 bases, and 10 bases lay between the germline ends. The CDR3 runs to 14 residues. Germline CDR1 and CDR2: SGHKS and YYEKEE (reference sequence). The CDR3 loop is CASSRTRNNSPLHF. The CDR3 DNA reads TGTGCCAGCAGCCGAACCAGGAATAATTCACCCCTCCACTTT.

V is TRBV11-2 and J is TRBJ1-6, with 7 bases fitting TRBD1. Germline V CDR1 and CDR2: SGHAT, FQNNGV. The V segment lost 4 bases and the J segment 9 bases; nucleotides outside the gene matches: 12. The CDR3 has 16 residues. CDR3 loop: CASSSRTQGFSSPLHF. For the CDR3, the DNA is TGTGCCAGCAGCTCTCGGACACAGGGGTTTAGTTCACCCCTCCACTTT. The full variable domain, its missing parts supplied by reference TRBV11-2 and TRBJ1-6, is EAGVAQSPRYKIIEKRQSVAFWCNPISGHATLYWYQQILGQGPKLLIQFQNNGVVDDSQLPKDRFSAERLKGVDSTLKIQPAKLEDSAVYLCASSSRTQGFSSPLHFGNGTRLTVT.

In its sample, this clone was seen once. The chain combines TRBV7-9 with TRBJ1-2; unclear D gene. Trimming stripped 9 bases from V and 4 bases from J, with 18 bases between. Germline V gene data show CDR1 as SEHNR and CDR2 as FQNEAQ (reference sequence). CDR3 length: 14 residues. CDR3 residues: CASRIGEITYGYTF. In DNA form, the CDR3 reads TGTGCCAGTAGAATCGGGGAGATCACCTATGGCTACACCTTC.

The J gene is TRBJ2-1, the V gene TRBV6-5; D is uncertain. The CDR3 sequence is 13 residues long. Germline CDR1 reads MNHEY; CDR2 reads SVGAGI. The V gene lost 8 bases and the J gene lost 4 bases, with 12 bases spanning the gap. The CDR3 region is CASLEDGYNEQFF. CDR3 nucleotide sequence: TGTGCCAGCCTTGAGGACGGGTACAATGAGCAGTTCTTC.

V is TRBV9 and J is TRBJ1-2; D possibly corresponds to TRBD1 (5 bases). The CDR3 length is 15 residues. Trimming cost V 0 bases and J 4 bases, with 13 bases left between them. Germline-derived CDR1 and CDR2 are SGDLS and YYNGEE. CDR3 protein: CASSVGAGPTYGYTF. For the CDR3, the DNA is TGTGCCAGCAGCGTAGGGGCAGGGCCTACCTATGGCTACACCTTC.

The chain combines TRBV6-6 with TRBJ1-5; D ambiguous. Germline-derived CDR1 and CDR2 are MNHNY and SVGAGI (reference sequence). V gave up 2 bases and J gave up 0 bases, with 5 bases separating them. This CDR3 is 14 amino acids long. For the CDR3, the DNA is TGTGCCAGCAGTTACGTGGGTAGCAATCAGCCCCAGCATTTT. Translated: CASSYVGSNQPQHF.

This clone came up once. The gene calls are TRBV6-5 and TRBJ2-5; maybe TRBD1 (5 bases). Germline CDR1 is MNHEY and CDR2 is SVGAGI. The V gene lost 5 bases and the J gene lost 0 bases, with 13 bases spanning the gap. This CDR3 comprises 15 residues. The CDR3 region has the DNA TGTGCCAGCAGTAAGGACATTCGGTACCAAGAGACCCAGTACTTC. It codes for CASSKDIRYQETQYF.

V and J are TRBV18 and TRBJ1-5, with no clear D. The CDR3 runs 14 residues. CDR1 is KGHSH, CDR2 LQKENI, per germline. The V end lost 4 bases, the J end lost 0 bases, and 7 bases lay between the germline ends. CDR3 DNA: TGTGCCAGCTCACGGAGGGATAGCAATCAGCCCCAGCATTTT. This translates into CASSRRDSNQPQHF. Together with reference TRBV18 and TRBJ1-5, the CDR3 gives the full variable domain: NAGVMQNPRHLVRRRGQEARLRCSPMKGHSHVYWYRQLPEEGLKFMVYLQKENIIDESGMPKERFSAEFPKEGPSILRIQQVVRGDSAAYFCASSRRDSNQPQHFGDGTRLSIL.

The genes are TRBV3-1 (or the pseudogene TRBV3-2) and TRBJ2-1; 7 nucleotides agree with TRBD2. Unmatched junction bases numbered 4, after V lost 8 bases and J lost 0 bases. There are 14 residues in the CDR3. Per germline, CDR1 LGHDT and CDR2 YNNKEL (reference sequence). The CDR3 nucleotides are TGTGCCAGCGCGGGGGAGGGCTCCTACAATGAGCAGTTCTTC. Translating it yields CASAGEGSYNEQFF.

The rearrangement joins TRBV28 to TRBJ2-7; 10 bases align to TRBD1. Trimming cost V 4 bases and J 3 bases; bases outside gene matches: 6. Germline CDR1 is MDHEN and CDR2 is SYDVKM. The CDR3 is 15 residues long. The CDR3 bases are TGTGCCAGCAGTTCAACCGGGACAGGGGTCTACGAGCAGTACTTC. Protein: CASSSTGTGVYEQYF.